One sample yielded the 32 T cell receptor beta chains listed below, sequenced in a study of blood T cell repertoires in COVID-19. Here immunoSEQ multiplex PCR was the method, and the copy in TCRdb shows in-frame clones only, minus some. The repertoire holds roughly 140,000 clones, with roughly four fifths as singletons. The sequenced sample was peripheral blood. These receptors originate from a woman of 80 years or more with acute or convalescent COVID-19.

The chain has TRBV28 and TRBJ1-2; 7 nucleotides line up with TRBD1. The germline V gene has CDR1 MDHEN and CDR2 SYDVKM. The CDR3 loop spans 15 amino acids. The trim removed 6 bases at V and 2 bases at J, leaving 9 bases unmatched. As DNA, the CDR3 is TGTGCCAGCAGGCCGACAGGGAGGTTCAACTATGGCTACACCTTC. Residues: CASRPTGRFNYGYTF.

The chain links TRBV4-1 to TRBJ1-1; 9 bases match TRBD1. The CDR3 length is 17 residues. V trimming: 0 bases; J trimming: 5 bases; junction bases outside the gene matches: 10. CDR1 is MGHRA, CDR2 YSYEKL, per germline. The CDR3 region has the DNA TGCGCCAGCAGCCAAGAATGGAACAGGGGGCGGGTAACTGAAGCTTTCTTT. This codes for CASSQEWNRGRVTEAFF.

This clone occurred a few times. V and J are TRBV7-9 and TRBJ1-5; 7 positions agree with TRBD1. Losses at the gene ends were 2 bases for V and 3 bases for J; bases not matched to a gene: 10. CDR3 length: 17 amino acids. CDR1 SEHNR and CDR2 FQNEAQ come from the germline V gene (reference sequence). CDR3 nucleotides: TGTGCCAGCAGCTTAATTTCCGCGACAGGGTTCAATCAGCCCCAGCATTTT. It codes for CASSLISATGFNQPQHF. The complete variable domain, with remaining parts taken from reference TRBV7-9 and TRBJ1-5, reads DTGVSQNPRHKITKRGQNVTFRCDPISEHNRLYWYRQTLGQGPEFLTYFQNEAQLEKSRLLSDRFSAERPKGSFSTLEIQRTEQGDSAMYLCASSLISATGFNQPQHFGDGTRLSIL.

This sequence joins TRBV24-1 and TRBJ2-5, with D possibly TRBD1 on 5 matching bases. Germline V gives CDR1 KGHDR, CDR2 SFDVKD. V lost 6 bases, J lost 2 bases, and 15 bases lay in between. The CDR3 contains 15 residues. The CDR3 reads CATSIGHNIQETQYF. The CDR3 region has the DNA TGTGCCACCAGTATCGGACACAACATACAAGAGACCCAGTACTTC.

The genes are TRBV19 and TRBJ1-6, with D perhaps matching TRBD1 (5 bases). The V gene's germline CDR1 is LNHDA and CDR2 SQIVND (reference sequence). Trimming cost V 8 bases and J 9 bases, with 20 bases left between them. The length of the CDR3 is 15 residues. The CDR3 loop reads CASGLGGDRGSPLHF. CDR3 sequence (DNA): TGTGCCAGTGGACTTGGGGGGGATAGGGGTTCACCCCTCCACTTT. Together with reference TRBV19 and TRBJ1-6, the CDR3 gives the full variable domain: DGGITQSPKYLFRKEGQNVTLSCEQNLNHDAMYWYRQDPGQGLRLIYYSQIVNDFQKGDIAEGYSVSREKKESFPLTVTSAQKNPTAFYLCASGLGGDRGSPLHFGNGTRLTVT.

The chain recombines TRBV28 with TRBJ1-4; D is undetermined. The length of the CDR3 is 15 residues. Germline V lookup: CDR1 MDHEN, CDR2 SYDVKM. Trimming removed 3 bases at V and 5 bases at J, with 13 bases between. The CDR3: CASSFIAGRNEKLFF. The CDR3 DNA follows: TGTGCCAGCAGTTTCATTGCGGGTCGGAATGAAAAACTGTTTTTT.

The chain has TRBV2 and TRBJ2-7; the D gene is possibly TRBD2 (7 bases). V shed 4 bases and J shed 5 bases, with 12 bases lying between them. Germline V lookup: CDR1 SNHLY, CDR2 FYNNEI. The CDR3 covers 13 residues. In nucleotides, the CDR3 is TGTGCCAGCAGTGTAGTAGGGGGGGACGAGCAGTACTTC. This translates into CASSVVGGDEQYF.

This sequence joins TRBV18 and TRBJ1-6; D is undetermined. V gave up 8 bases and J gave up 13 bases, with 15 bases separating them. In germline, CDR1 is KGHSH, CDR2 LQKENI. The CDR3 totals 12 residues. The CDR3 protein is CASKRRESPLHF. In DNA form, the CDR3 reads TGTGCCAGCAAAAGGAGGGAGTCTCCCCTCCACTTT.

The V gene is TRBV27, the J gene TRBJ2-7, with 9 bases lining up with TRBD1. The germline V gene has CDR1 MNHEY and CDR2 SMNVEV (reference sequence). J lost 4 bases, V lost 1 base, and 8 bases had no gene match. This CDR3 is built from 16 residues. CDR3 protein: CASSLLTGTGSYEQYF. The CDR3 bases are TGTGCCAGCAGTTTATTGACCGGGACAGGGTCATACGAGCAGTACTTC.

The V gene is TRBV7-8, the J gene TRBJ2-2; no firm D call. V was pared by 6 bases and J by 4 bases, with 6 bases between. CDR3 length: 12 amino acids. Per germline, CDR1 SGHVS and CDR2 FQNEAQ. This chain's CDR3 is CASRIITGELFF. The DNA of the CDR3 is TGTGCCAGCAGAATAATCACCGGGGAGCTGTTTTTT.

V is TRBV6-5 and J is TRBJ2-7, with no clear D. V was trimmed by 1 base and J by 9 bases, leaving 16 bases between them. Germline assignment: CDR1 MNHEY and CDR2 SVGAGI. The CDR3 has 14 amino acids. The CDR3 loop reads CASSYLAGSERQYF. The CDR3 DNA is TGTGCCAGCAGTTACTTGGCCGGCTCCGAGCGGCAGTACTTC.

V usage is TRBV5-1 and J usage is TRBJ2-1; 11 positions match TRBD1. The CDR3 loop spans 15 amino acids. Per germline, CDR1 SGHRS and CDR2 YFSETQ. After removal of 0 bases from V and 7 bases from J, the junction contained 3 bases not matched to a gene. In DNA, the CDR3 is TGCGCCAGCAGCTTGGCTGGACAGGGGGCGAATGAGCAGTTCTTC. Translated: CASSLAGQGANEQFF.

The chain is built from TRBV28 and TRBJ2-5, with 7 bases aligning to TRBD1. The CDR3 is made up of 14 amino acids. With V trimmed by 7 bases and J by 3 bases, 8 bases remained unmatched. Germline-derived CDR1 and CDR2 are MDHEN and SYDVKM. This CDR3 reads CASKLTGLKETQYF. CDR3 DNA sequence: TGTGCCAGCAAATTGACAGGGCTAAAAGAGACCCAGTACTTC. The variable domain in full, completed from reference TRBV28 and TRBJ2-5, reads DVKVTQSSRYLVKRTGEKVFLECVQDMDHENMFWYRQDPGLGLRLIYFSYDVKMKEKGDIPEGYSVSREKKERFSLILESASTNQTSMYLCASKLTGLKETQYFGPGTRLLVL.

The chain couples TRBV19 to TRBJ2-7, with 12 bases matching TRBD2. The germline V gene has CDR1 LNHDA and CDR2 SQIVND (reference sequence). V was pared by 1 base and J by 4 bases, with 2 bases of the junction left unmatched. The CDR3 has 15 residues. CDR3: CASSIGLAGAYEQYF. CDR3 coding DNA: TGTGCCAGTAGTATAGGACTAGCGGGAGCTTACGAGCAGTACTTC.

J is TRBJ1-5 and V is TRBV19, with D maybe TRBD1 (5 bases). CDR1 LNHDA and CDR2 SQIVND come from the germline V gene (reference sequence). The CDR3 sequence is 16 residues long. Trimming pared 3 bases from V and 7 bases from J, leaving 19 bases between. The CDR3 DNA sequence: TGTGCCAGTAGTATCCGGCAGGGAGGGACGCGACAGCCCCAGCATTTT. This encodes CASSIRQGGTRQPQHF.

The chain couples TRBV4-1 to TRBJ2-7; D is unclear. This CDR3 has 17 amino acids. Deletions cut 4 bases from V and 2 bases from J, with 21 bases between. Looked up from germline, CDR1 is MGHRA and CDR2 is YSYEKL. This CDR3 is CASSPSPWYRPTYEQYF. CDR3 coding DNA: TGCGCCAGCAGCCCCTCCCCCTGGTACAGACCTACCTACGAGCAGTACTTC.

The chain uses TRBV7-2 and TRBJ1-4; a weak D match, TRBD1 (6 bases). V lost 3 bases, J lost 6 bases, and 11 bases lay in between. The length of the CDR3 is 14 residues. Per the germline V gene, CDR1 is SGHTA and CDR2 is FQGNSA. In DNA form, the CDR3 reads TGTGCCAGCAGCTTTTCAGGGGCCTATGAAAAACTGTTTTTT. Protein: CASSFSGAYEKLFF.

There are many counts of this clone. The chain carries TRBV9 and TRBJ2-3, with D unresolved. Germline-derived CDR1 and CDR2 are SGDLS and YYNGEE. The CDR3 sequence is 17 residues long. The V gene lost 0 bases and the J gene lost 2 bases, with 16 bases spanning the gap. The CDR3 is CASSVAGPQSYTDTQYF. CDR3 bases: TGTGCCAGCAGCGTAGCTGGCCCTCAATCTTACACAGATACGCAGTATTTT.

V and J are TRBV6-1 and TRBJ2-7, with 12 bases lining up with TRBD1. This CDR3 has 16 amino acids. Germline CDR1 reads MNHNS; CDR2 reads SASEGT. With V trimmed by 1 base and J by 4 bases, 5 bases remained unmatched. The CDR3 bases are TGTGCCAGCAGTGAAGGAATGGGACAGGGGGCTTACGAGCAGTACTTC. Translated: CASSEGMGQGAYEQYF.

This chain links TRBV5-1 with TRBJ1-2; TRBD1 aligns across 7 bases. Germline CDR1 reads SGHRS; CDR2 reads YFSETQ. V lost 4 bases to trimming and J lost 9 bases; unmatched junction nucleotides: 9. The CDR3 totals 13 residues. CDR3 amino acids: CASSQDRFSSYTF. CDR3 in DNA: TGCGCCAGCAGCCAGGACAGGTTTAGTAGCTACACCTTC. The full variable domain, its missing parts supplied by reference TRBV5-1 and TRBJ1-2, is KAGVTQTPRYLIKTRGQQVTLSCSPISGHRSVSWYQQTPGQGLQFLFEYFSETQRNKGNFPGRFSGRQFSNSRSEMNVSTLELGDSALYLCASSQDRFSSYTFGSGTRLTVV.

V and J are TRBV10-1 and TRBJ1-6, with D unclear. This CDR3 contains 18 residues. Germline lookup yields CDR1 WNHNN and CDR2 SYGVQD (reference sequence). The V gene lost 6 bases and the J gene lost 5 bases, with 23 bases spanning the gap. The CDR3 DNA reads TGCGCCAGCAGAGATGGACCGGGAGCTGGCGAAAATAATTCACCCCTCCACTTT. Amino acids: CASRDGPGAGENNSPLHF.

The V gene is TRBV6-5, the J gene TRBJ2-7, with TRBD1 identical over 7 bases. This CDR3 region has 15 residues. Germline V gene sequence: CDR1 MNHEY, CDR2 SVGAGI. The ends lost 7 bases at V and 4 bases at J; junction bases unmatched: 13. The CDR3 coding sequence is TGTGCCAGCAAAGATACGGGACAGCAAGAGTACGAGCAGTACTTC. Protein sequence: CASKDTGQQEYEQYF.

This chain links TRBV2 with TRBJ1-2; the D gene is possibly TRBD1 (6 bases). With 4 bases removed from V and 8 bases from J, the gap between germline ends came to 20 bases. CDR1 SNHLY and CDR2 FYNNEI come from the germline V gene. The CDR3 totals 15 residues. The CDR3 reads CASSVTDGSQGGYTF. In DNA, the CDR3 is TGTGCCAGCAGTGTTACGGACGGCTCTCAGGGGGGCTACACCTTC.

The chain uses TRBV3-1 (or the pseudogene TRBV3-2) and TRBJ1-2; D possibly corresponds to TRBD1 (5 bases). The CDR3 contains 14 residues. With 4 bases removed from V and 5 bases from J, the gap between germline ends came to 14 bases. Germline V gives CDR1 LGHDT, CDR2 YNNKEL (reference sequence). The CDR3 reads CASSPGPSGYGYTF. In DNA form, the CDR3 reads TGTGCCAGCAGCCCAGGGCCTTCGGGTTATGGCTACACCTTC.

The chain links TRBV7-6 to TRBJ2-7, with no clear D. V was shortened by 0 bases and J by 2 bases, with 11 bases between the two germline ends. There are 15 residues in the CDR3. Germline V gene lookup returns CDR1 SGHVS and CDR2 FNYEAQ. In nucleotides, the CDR3 is TGTGCCAGCAGCTTAGCGTTGAGCCCCACCTACGAGCAGTACTTC. Translating it yields CASSLALSPTYEQYF.

This clone appeared once. This chain joins TRBV2 and TRBJ1-4; tentative D call: TRBD1 (5 bases). In germline, CDR1 is SNHLY, CDR2 FYNNEI. V was pared by 6 bases and J by 7 bases, with 9 bases between. The CDR3 has 12 residues. The CDR3 sequence: CASSREAEKLFF. The DNA of the CDR3 is TGTGCCAGCAGCAGGGAAGCTGAAAAACTGTTTTTT. Full variable domain (remainder filled in from reference TRBV2 and TRBJ1-4): EPEVTQTPSHQVTQMGQEVILRCVPISNHLYFYWYRQILGQKVEFLVSFYNNEISEKSEIFDDQFSVERPDGSNFTLKIRSTKLEDSAMYFCASSREAEKLFFGSGTQLSVL.

The CDR3 region is CASSFRSRQGGTGELFF. In DNA, the CDR3 is TGTGCCAGCAGCTTTCGTTCGAGGCAGGGCGGCACCGGGGAGCTGTTTTTT. This chain links TRBV7-2 with TRBJ2-2, with D possibly matching TRBD1 (5 bases). V was pared by 3 bases and J by 4 bases, with 18 bases between. Germline values: CDR1 SGHTA, CDR2 FQGNSA. The CDR3 runs to 17 residues.

This rearrangement joins TRBV5-1 to TRBJ2-5, with 9 nucleotides matching TRBD1. V lost 4 bases to trimming and J lost 5 bases; unmatched junction nucleotides: 9. The germline V gene encodes CDR1 SGHRS and CDR2 YFSETQ. CDR3 size: 15 residues. The CDR3 DNA is TGCGCCAGCAGCACGTGGGACAGGGATATGGAGACCCAGTACTTC. Translation: CASSTWDRDMETQYF.

This sequence joins TRBV6-1 and TRBJ1-4; D possibly corresponds to TRBD1 (6 bases). V was shortened by 2 bases and J by 5 bases, with 15 bases between the two germline ends. Germline V gene data show CDR1 as MNHNS and CDR2 as SASEGT. The CDR3 runs to 16 residues. The DNA of the CDR3 is TGTGCCAGCAGTGAATACGGAACAGGGCTAAATGAAAAACTGTTTTTT. Its protein is CASSEYGTGLNEKLFF.

The chain uses TRBV28 and TRBJ2-7; 9 bases are a match to TRBD2. With V trimmed by 5 bases and J by 2 bases, 7 bases remained unmatched. There are 15 residues in the CDR3. Germline CDR1 is MDHEN and CDR2 is SYDVKM. The DNA of the CDR3 is TGTGCCAGCAGTCGCCCCCGACTAGCGGCCTACGAGCAGTACTTC. Protein product: CASSRPRLAAYEQYF.

The table lists this clone with a few counts. CDR3 sequence: CASSRQGDQPQHF. The DNA of the CDR3 is TGTGCCAGCAGCCGACAGGGGGATCAGCCCCAGCATTTT. The gene calls are TRBV12-3 or TRBV12-4 and TRBJ1-5, with 9 bases matching TRBD1. This CDR3 contains 13 residues. Trimming took 6 bases from V and 5 from J; bases not matched to a gene: 2.

Only one count was recorded for this clone. This chain connects TRBV28 to TRBJ1-2; 10 nucleotides agree with TRBD1. This CDR3 comprises 14 residues. Per the germline V gene, CDR1 is MDHEN and CDR2 is SYDVKM. After removal of 4 bases from V and 8 bases from J, the junction contained 7 bases not matched to a gene. The CDR3 DNA reads TGTGCCAGCAGTTCCGGACAGGGGGTTTGGGGCTACACCTTC. Translation: CASSSGQGVWGYTF.